A selection of T cell receptor beta chains follows, all from one sample in a study of blood T cell repertoires in COVID-19. Assay: immunoSEQ multiplex PCR; the TCRdb copy retains only in-frame clones and omits some. The top ten clones hold roughly 6.4% of a sample with around 38,000 clones, roughly 87% of them seen once. Sequencing used peripheral blood. The receptors were gathered from a human donor in a cohort sampled during active COVID-19. Each CDR3 is given with its conserved first and last residue. The order of the fields is D gene, J gene, clone size, V gene, CDR3 length, CDR3 DNA, CDR3 protein. D genes are given only for firm matches. Expanded clones get a size class; other rows say once, few or many, or leave the size out.

- | TRBJ1-3 | few | TRBV20-1 | 11 | TGCAGTCCCCGGGTGCAGAACACCATATATTTT | CSPRVQNTIYF
- | TRBJ2-7 | - | TRBV13 | 13 | TGTGCCAGCAGCCTGATGGGGGGCTACGAGCAGTACTTC | CASSLMGGYEQYF
- | TRBJ2-3 | - | TRBV7-8 | 15 | TGTGCCAGCAGCCGCGGCAGGGTTGGCACAGATACGCAGTATTTT | CASSRGRVGTDTQYF
- | TRBJ1-5 | - | TRBV7-9 | 15 | TGTGCCAGCAGCTTGCTGGCGGATAGCAATCAGCCCCAGCATTTT | CASSLLADSNQPQHF
- | TRBJ1-1 | - | TRBV6-5 | 13 | TGTGCCAGCAGTTACCTCCCCTGGGCGGAAGCTTTCTTT | CASSYLPWAEAFF
TRBD2 | TRBJ2-1 | - | TRBV7-2 | 14 | TGTGCCAGCAGCCTAGCGGGAGTCTACAATGAGCAGTTCTTC | CASSLAGVYNEQFF
- | TRBJ1-5 | - | TRBV15 | 17 | TGTGCCACCAGCAGAGACCCAGGGGTTCTCGAGGGACAGCCCCAGCATTTT | CATSRDPGVLEGQPQHF
TRBD1 | TRBJ1-2 | - | TRBV7-9 | 15 | TGTGCCAGCAGCTTAGAGCAGGGGGTGAACTATGGCTACACCTTC | CASSLEQGVNYGYTF
- | TRBJ2-7 | - | TRBV7-6 | 14 | TGTGCCAGCAGCTTAGAGGAGGCTTCCTACGAGCAGTACTTC | CASSLEEASYEQYF
- | TRBJ2-3 | - | TRBV11-2 | 17 | TGTGCCAGCAGCACCCGATCGACAGGGACTAGCACAGATACGCAGTATTTT | CASSTRSTGTSTDTQYF
TRBD1 | TRBJ2-5 | - | TRBV15 | 18 | TGTGCCACCAGCAGAGAGGGTCGGCGGACAGGGGGGCAAGAGACCCAGTACTTC | CATSREGRRTGGQETQYF
- | TRBJ1-2 | few | TRBV29-1 | 13 | TGCAGCGTCAGGCCGAACATTGGATCTGGCTACACCTTC | CSVRPNIGSGYTF
- | TRBJ1-2 | few | TRBV10-3 | 12 | TGTGCCATCAGTGAGGCGGTGGGTGGCTACACCTTC | CAISEAVGGYTF
TRBD1 | TRBJ2-5 | - | TRBV7-6 | 16 | TGTGCCAGCAGCCGACGGACAGGGGAGCCTCCAGAGACCCAGTACTTC | CASSRRTGEPPETQYF
- | TRBJ1-1 | - | TRBV5-4 | 13 | TGTGCCAGCAGTTATACAGAGAACACTGAAGCTTTCTTT | CASSYTENTEAFF
- | TRBJ1-1 | - | TRBV5-4 | 16 | TGTGCCAGCAGCTTGGCCTTATCAGGGGAGAACACTGAAGCTTTCTTT | CASSLALSGENTEAFF
- | TRBJ2-7 | - | TRBV6-2/TRBV6-3 | 12 | TGTGCCAGCAGTTACCCCTCACGGGAGCAGTACTTC | CASSYPSREQYF
TRBD1 | TRBJ1-2 | - | TRBV5-1 | 17 | TGCGCCAGCAGCCCGACCGGGACAGGGAGGGACGGCTATGGCTACACCTTC | CASSPTGTGRDGYGYTF
TRBD1 | TRBJ2-7 | - | TRBV7-2 | 15 | TGTGCCAGCAGTTCTCAGGGGGCAATAGCCTACGAGCAGTACTTC | CASSSQGAIAYEQYF
- | TRBJ2-3 | - | TRBV9 | 13 | TGTGCCAGCAGCCCCCAGGTCGCAGATACGCAGTATTTT | CASSPQVADTQYF
TRBD2 | TRBJ2-1 | once | TRBV7-9 | 16 | TGTGCCAGCAGCTTTGAAGCCGGGGGGGCCTACAATGAGCAGTTCTTC | CASSFEAGGAYNEQFF
TRBD1 | TRBJ1-1 | - | TRBV6-1 | 17 | TGTGCCAGCAGTGACGTTCGCTCGACAGGGCTAAACACTGAAGCTTTCTTT | CASSDVRSTGLNTEAFF
- | TRBJ2-1 | - | TRBV2 | 14 | TGTGCCAGCAGTGTGTTAGCGGCCTACAATGAGCAGTTCTTC | CASSVLAAYNEQFF
- | TRBJ1-2 | - | TRBV2 | 15 | TGTGCCAGCAGTGCCGACAGCGTCACCCGGGGGGGCTACACCTTC | CASSADSVTRGGYTF
TRBD2 | TRBJ2-2 | - | TRBV18 | 19 | TGTGCCAGCTCACGAGGGGCCAGCGGGGGTCTTGCGAACACCGGGGAGCTGTTTTTT | CASSRGASGGLANTGELFF
TRBD1 | TRBJ1-2 | - | TRBV3-1/TRBV3-2 | 16 | TGTGCCAGCAGCCTCGGCCCGGGACAGGGAGTTCAGGGCTACACCTTC | CASSLGPGQGVQGYTF
- | TRBJ2-7 | - | TRBV6-2/TRBV6-3 | 13 | TGTGCCAGCAGTTACTTAGTACTTTACGAGCAGTACTTC | CASSYLVLYEQYF
- | TRBJ2-1 | - | TRBV10-1 | 14 | TGCGCCAGCAGTGGACAGGCAAGCTACAATGAGCAGTTCTTC | CASSGQASYNEQFF
- | TRBJ2-3 | few | TRBV19 | 14 | TGTGCCAGTAGCGGGGGATCCCTGGGTGATACGCAGTATTTT | CASSGGSLGDTQYF
TRBD1 | TRBJ1-2 | - | TRBV11-2 | 18 | TGTGCCAGCAGCCTTAGACCGGCCGCGCCGGGACAGGGGAACGGCTACACCTTC | CASSLRPAAPGQGNGYTF
- | TRBJ2-7 | - | TRBV6-6 | 11 | TGTGCCAGCAGTTCGCCCGGGGAGCAGTACTTC | CASSSPGEQYF
- | TRBJ2-7 | - | TRBV12-3/TRBV12-4 | 12 | TGTGCCAGCAGTTTAACAAGCTACGAGCAGTACTTC | CASSLTSYEQYF
TRBD1 | TRBJ2-7 | - | TRBV7-9 | 17 | TGTGCCAGCAGCCTTATAACACTCCGGGACAGGCATCGCGAGCAGTACTTC | CASSLITLRDRHREQYF
- | TRBJ1-2 | - | TRBV6-5 | 12 | TGTGCCAGCCGGATAGCGGGGCAGGGCTACACCTTC | CASRIAGQGYTF
- | TRBJ2-7 | - | TRBV25-1 | 14 | TGTGCCAGCAGCTTAGGTGGCTTCAGGTACGAGCAGTACTTC | CASSLGGFRYEQYF
- | TRBJ2-3 | - | TRBV9 | 15 | TGTGCCAGCAGCCTCTCCGGGACTAGCACAGATACGCAGTATTTT | CASSLSGTSTDTQYF
- | TRBJ1-1 | - | TRBV5-6 | 16 | TGTGCCAGCAGCTTAGGGGGGGCTGGAAGAAACACTGAAGCTTTCTTT | CASSLGGAGRNTEAFF
TRBD2 | TRBJ2-1 | - | TRBV13 | 16 | TGTGCCAGCAGCCGCATCCTAGCGGCTCGTTCCAATGAGCAGTTCTTC | CASSRILAARSNEQFF
TRBD2 | TRBJ2-5 | - | TRBV27 | 14 | TGTGCCAGCGGGTTAGCGGGCACCCAAGAGACCCAGTACTTC | CASGLAGTQETQYF
- | TRBJ1-4 | - | TRBV12-5 | 14 | TGTGCTAGTGGGACAGGCGCAACTAATGAAAAACTGTTTTTT | CASGTGATNEKLFF
TRBD1 | TRBJ2-7 | - | TRBV29-1 | 16 | TGCAGCGTTGAAAACCGGGGGACAGGGGGGACCTACGAGCAGTACTTC | CSVENRGTGGTYEQYF
TRBD1 | TRBJ1-2 | - | TRBV19 | 15 | TGTGCCAGTACCCCCGAGACACAGGGGAGCGGCGGCTACACCTTC | CASTPETQGSGGYTF
- | TRBJ1-2 | - | TRBV14 | 14 | TGTGCCAGCAGCCATTCTGGGGCCTACTATGGCTACACCTTC | CASSHSGAYYGYTF
- | TRBJ1-5 | - | TRBV5-1 | 14 | TGCGCCAGCAGCTTGGAAGGGGTGAATCAGCCCCAGCATTTT | CASSLEGVNQPQHF
- | TRBJ1-6 | - | TRBV13 | 14 | TGTGCCAGCAGCTTTCGGGGGGGAAATTCACCCCTCCACTTT | CASSFRGGNSPLHF
- | TRBJ1-4 | - | TRBV4-2 | 15 | TGTGCCAGCAGCCAAGTGCAGGCAACTAATGAAAAACTGTTTTTT | CASSQVQATNEKLFF
- | TRBJ2-2 | - | TRBV4-2 | 18 | TGTGCCAGCAGCCAAGATGCAGGGTCGGCGCGTGGCACCGGGGAGCTGTTTTTT | CASSQDAGSARGTGELFF
TRBD1 | TRBJ1-1 | - | TRBV7-9 | 13 | TGTGCCAGCAGCCTTACAGGGGACCCTGAAGCTTTCTTT | CASSLTGDPEAFF
- | TRBJ2-6 | - | TRBV9 | 17 | TGTGCCAGCAGCGCCACAGGGAAGCACTCTGGGGCCAACGTCCTGACTTTC | CASSATGKHSGANVLTF
- | TRBJ2-1 | - | TRBV12-5 | 16 | TGTGCTAGTGGTTTAGGGGGAGCGGGAATTGGATATGAGCAGTTCTTC | CASGLGGAGIGYEQFF
- | TRBJ2-7 | - | TRBV9 | 15 | TGTGCCAGCAGCGTAGCAGTCGCCCCTGGCTACGAGCAGTACTTC | CASSVAVAPGYEQYF
- | TRBJ1-2 | - | TRBV7-2 | 16 | TGTGCCAGCAGCTTAGCCTTAAGACCAGGGGCATATGGCTACACCTTC | CASSLALRPGAYGYTF
TRBD2 | TRBJ2-3 | - | TRBV6-1 | 16 | TGTGCCAGCAGTGCCCGGACTAGCGGGAGAACAGATACGCAGTATTTT | CASSARTSGRTDTQYF
TRBD2 | TRBJ2-7 | once | TRBV7-2 | 14 | TGTGCCAGCAGCTTAGGACTAGCGAGTAACGAGCAGTACTTC | CASSLGLASNEQYF
- | TRBJ1-5 | - | TRBV3-1/TRBV3-2 | 13 | TGTGCCAGCAGCCAATCTCAGGATAGGTCCCAGCATTTT | CASSQSQDRSQHF
- | TRBJ1-5 | once | TRBV5-1 | 16 | TGCGCCAGCAGCTACACCGAACTCCTAGGGGGACAGCCCCAGCATTTT | CASSYTELLGGQPQHF
- | TRBJ2-1 | once | TRBV11-3 | 16 | TGTGCCAGCAGCTTAGGAGGCGGGGAGCCCTACAATGAGCAGTTCTTC | CASSLGGGEPYNEQFF
- | TRBJ2-1 | - | TRBV14 | 16 | TGTGCCAGCAGCCAAGGCCCTCCTGGGCCATACAATGAGCAGTTCTTC | CASSQGPPGPYNEQFF
- | TRBJ1-1 | - | TRBV4-2 | 17 | TGTGCCAGCAGCCAAGATGTGGGGGGGGTGCAAGGCACTGAAGCTTTCTTT | CASSQDVGGVQGTEAFF